Presented here are 7 T cell receptor beta chains from one specimen sequenced in a study of T cells in Graves' hyperthyroidism and ophthalmopathy. TCR beta CDR3 regions were amplified from RNA. HTBI primers were employed in a first-round RT-PCR of the TCR CDR3. One entry per CDR3 protein, called by TCRdb with MiXCR from the multiplex PCR reads. This sample has a few hundred thousand distinct CDR3 sequences, with about 15% found just once. The sample comprised blood. The receptors come from a woman aged 25 to 39 with Graves' hyperthyroidism.

This clonotype was recorded many times. The chain is built from TRBV6-2 or TRBV6-3 and TRBJ2-5; 9 nucleotides align to TRBD1. The CDR3 extends over 19 amino acids. CDR1 MNHEY and CDR2 SVGEGT come from the germline V gene. Germline trimming cut 4 bases from V and 0 bases from J; bases unmatched to any gene: 15. The CDR3 protein is CASSSVGTGRRIDQETQYF. CDR3 DNA sequence: TGTGCCAGCAGTTCGGTCGGGACAGGGCGCAGGATAGACCAAGAGACCCAGTACTTC.

This clonotype was counted a few times. This chain links TRBV5-1 with TRBJ1-2; TRBD1 is a possible D gene (6 bases). The V end lost 4 bases, the J end lost 2 bases, and 12 bases lay between the germline ends. The germline gives CDR1 SGHRS, CDR2 YFSETQ. This CDR3 contains 14 residues. CDR3 DNA: TGCGCCAGCAGCCAAGGACAGACCAACTATGGCTACACCTTC. Translated: CASSQGQTNYGYTF.

This clonotype has at least ten counts. This chain connects TRBV18 to TRBJ1-5; possible D gene TRBD1, 5 bases. The ends were cut back, 2 bases at V and 2 bases at J, with 10 bases in the middle. CDR3 size: 15 residues. Per the germline V gene, CDR1 is KGHSH and CDR2 is LQKENI. The CDR3 nucleotides are TGTGCCAGCTCACCAGCAGGGATCGGCAATCAGCCCCAGCATTTT. This gives the protein CASSPAGIGNQPQHF.

The table lists this clonotype with many counts. The chain uses TRBV28 and TRBJ2-7; 8 bases are shared with TRBD2. CDR3 size: 12 residues. After removal of 7 bases from V and 5 bases from J, the junction contained 4 bases not matched to a gene. The germline V gene encodes CDR1 MDHEN and CDR2 SYDVKM. The CDR3, as DNA: TGTGCCAGCAAAACGGGGGGGAACGAGCAGTACTTC. Protein sequence: CASKTGGNEQYF. The entire variable domain, with the rest obtained from reference TRBV28 and TRBJ2-7, is as follows: DVKVTQSSRYLVKRTGEKVFLECVQDMDHENMFWYRQDPGLGLRLIYFSYDVKMKEKGDIPEGYSVSREKKERFSLILESASTNQTSMYLCASKTGGNEQYFGPGTRLTVT.

The chain carries TRBV15 and TRBJ2-2, with 8 bases identical to TRBD1. This CDR3 spans 16 amino acids. Germline V gene lookup returns CDR1 LNHNV and CDR2 YYDKDF (reference sequence). With V trimmed by 0 bases and J by 7 bases, 7 bases remained unmatched. CDR3 sequence: CATSRERTGYSGELFF. CDR3 nucleotide sequence: TGTGCCACCAGCAGAGAGAGGACAGGGTATAGCGGGGAGCTGTTTTTT.

The rearrangement links TRBV5-1 to TRBJ2-1; D remains unclear. The CDR3 spans 19 residues. The germline V gene encodes CDR1 SGHRS and CDR2 YFSETQ. Deletions cut 0 bases from V and 0 bases from J, with 19 bases between. The CDR3 coding sequence is TGCGCCAGCAGCTTGGACCCGGGCCCCCGTCGCAACTCCTACAATGAGCAGTTCTTC. Translating it yields CASSLDPGPRRNSYNEQFF.

The chain uses TRBV5-1 and TRBJ1-6, with D perhaps matching TRBD1 (6 bases). The V gene lost 0 bases and the J gene lost 6 bases, with 16 bases spanning the gap. Germline V gives CDR1 SGHRS, CDR2 YFSETQ. CDR3 length equals 17 residues. CDR3 sequence: CASSLDDRKMFNSPLHF. For the CDR3, the DNA is TGCGCCAGCAGCTTGGACGACAGGAAAATGTTTAATTCACCCCTCCACTTT. The full variable domain, in which reference TRBV5-1 and TRBJ1-6 provide the parts outside the CDR3, is KAGVTQTPRYLIKTRGQQVTLSCSPISGHRSVSWYQQTPGQGLQFLFEYFSETQRNKGNFPGRFSGRQFSNSRSEMNVSTLELGDSALYLCASSLDDRKMFNSPLHFGNGTRLTVT.